This T cell receptor (beta chain) came from a study of cytomegalovirus exposure and HLA in healthy donors. The table lists this clone with a count of one. No antigen is known for it. Donors showed nominal health when sampled, although they likely had unrecorded immune exposures. Study conclusions and caveats: A later analysis reportedly found fewer N-insertions in an Asian-associated ancestry cluster than the roughly 730-donor mean.

A multiplex PCR was run with 60 Vbeta primers and 13 Jbeta primers. Sequencing used immunoSEQ multiplex PCR; TCRdb keeps in-frame clones, though not all of them. The profile covers 200,000 or so clones, with 75% to 90% appearing a single time and about 6% taken by the ten largest. V was trimmed by 10 bases and J by 5 bases, leaving 15 bases between them. The CDR3 is 13 residues long. Germline CDR1 reads MNHNY; CDR2 reads SVGAGI (reference sequence). The sequenced sample was PBMCs. This clonotype was obtained from a man in his forties in good health and CMV-seropositive. The chain recombines TRBV6-6 with TRBJ2-1, with D possibly matching TRBD1 (5 bases). The CDR3 DNA reads TGTGCCATAGGGTGGGGCGCGAACAATGAGCAGTTCTTC. Residues: CAIGWGANNEQFF.